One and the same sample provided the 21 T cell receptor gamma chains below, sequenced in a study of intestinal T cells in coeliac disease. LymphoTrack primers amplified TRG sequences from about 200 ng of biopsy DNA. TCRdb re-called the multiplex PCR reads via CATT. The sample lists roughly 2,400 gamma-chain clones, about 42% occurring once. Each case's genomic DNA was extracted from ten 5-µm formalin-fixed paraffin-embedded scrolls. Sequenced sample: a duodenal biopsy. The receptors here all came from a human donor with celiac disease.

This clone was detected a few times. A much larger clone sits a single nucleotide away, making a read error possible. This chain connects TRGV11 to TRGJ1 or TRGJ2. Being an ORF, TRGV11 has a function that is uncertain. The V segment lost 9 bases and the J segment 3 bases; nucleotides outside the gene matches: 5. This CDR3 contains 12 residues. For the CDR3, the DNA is TGTGCCTGCTGGTTCCCTTATTATAAGAAACTCTTT. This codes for CACWFPYYKKLF.

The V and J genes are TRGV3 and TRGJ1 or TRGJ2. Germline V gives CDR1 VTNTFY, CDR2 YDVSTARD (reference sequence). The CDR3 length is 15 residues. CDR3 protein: CAPGAGISGYYKKLF. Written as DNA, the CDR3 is TGTGCACCTGGAGCAGGCATAAGCGGCTATTATAAGAAACTCTTT.

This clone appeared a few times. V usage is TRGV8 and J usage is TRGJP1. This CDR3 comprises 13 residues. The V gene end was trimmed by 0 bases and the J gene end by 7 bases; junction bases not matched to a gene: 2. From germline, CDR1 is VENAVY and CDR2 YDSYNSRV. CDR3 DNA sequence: TGTGCCACCTGGGATAGGCTTGGTTGGTTCAAGATATTT. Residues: CATWDRLGWFKIF.

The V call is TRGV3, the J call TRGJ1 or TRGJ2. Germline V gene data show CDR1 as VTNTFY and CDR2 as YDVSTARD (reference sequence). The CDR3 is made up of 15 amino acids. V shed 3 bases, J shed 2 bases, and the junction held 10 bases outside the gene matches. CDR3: CATWDSDTDYYKKLF. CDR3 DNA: TGTGCCACCTGGGACTCGGACACTGATTATTATAAGAAACTCTTT.

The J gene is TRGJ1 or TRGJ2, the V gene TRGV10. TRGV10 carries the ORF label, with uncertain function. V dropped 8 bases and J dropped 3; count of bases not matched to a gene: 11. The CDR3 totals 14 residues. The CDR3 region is CAAWGTTFYYKKLF. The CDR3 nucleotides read TGTGCTGCGTGGGGAACTACCTTTTATTATAAGAAACTCTTT.

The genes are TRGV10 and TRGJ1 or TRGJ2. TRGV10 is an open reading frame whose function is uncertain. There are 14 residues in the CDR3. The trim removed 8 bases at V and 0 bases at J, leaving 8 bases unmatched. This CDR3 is CAAWGNRNYYKKLF. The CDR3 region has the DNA TGTGCTGCGTGGGGCAACCGGAATTATTATAAGAAACTCTTT.

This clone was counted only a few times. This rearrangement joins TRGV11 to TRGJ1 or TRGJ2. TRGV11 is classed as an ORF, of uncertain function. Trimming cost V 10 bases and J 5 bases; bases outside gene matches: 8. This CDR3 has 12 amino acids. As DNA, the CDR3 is TGTGCCTGCTGTCCACGGGATTATAAGAAACTCTTT. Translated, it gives CACCPRDYKKLF.

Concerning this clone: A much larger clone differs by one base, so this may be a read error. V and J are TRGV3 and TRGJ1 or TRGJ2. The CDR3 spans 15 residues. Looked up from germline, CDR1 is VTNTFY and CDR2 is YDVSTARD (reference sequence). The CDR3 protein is CATWDRLGRYYRKLF. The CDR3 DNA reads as TGTGCCACCTGGGACAGGCTGGGGCGTTATTATAGGAAACTCTTT.

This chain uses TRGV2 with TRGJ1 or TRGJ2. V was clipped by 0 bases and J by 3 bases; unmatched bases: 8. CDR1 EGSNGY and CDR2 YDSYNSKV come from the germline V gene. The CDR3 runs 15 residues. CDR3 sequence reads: CATWDGPGSYYKKLF. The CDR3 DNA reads TGTGCCACCTGGGACGGGCCTGGGAGTTATTATAAGAAACTCTTT.

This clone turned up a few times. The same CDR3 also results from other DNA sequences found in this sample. The CDR3 nucleotides are TGTGCCACCTGGGATAGACCATCCCATAGTGATTGGATCAAGACGTTT. Protein product: CATWDRPSHSDWIKTF. The V and J genes are TRGV8 and TRGJP2. There are 16 residues in the CDR3. J was trimmed by 4 bases and V by 1 base; bases with no gene match: 9. From germline, CDR1 is VENAVY and CDR2 YDSYNSRV.

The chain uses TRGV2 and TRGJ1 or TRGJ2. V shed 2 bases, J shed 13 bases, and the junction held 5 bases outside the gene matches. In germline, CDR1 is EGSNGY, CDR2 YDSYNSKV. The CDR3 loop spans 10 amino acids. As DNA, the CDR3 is TGTGCCACCTGGGACGTCGTAAAACTCTTT. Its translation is CATWDVVKLF.

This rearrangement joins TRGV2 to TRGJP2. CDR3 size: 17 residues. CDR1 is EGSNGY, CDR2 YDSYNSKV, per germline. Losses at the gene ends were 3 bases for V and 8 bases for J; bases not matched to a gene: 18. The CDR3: CATWDPEAPLIDWIKTF. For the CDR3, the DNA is TGTGCCACCTGGGACCCTGAGGCCCCTTTAATCGATTGGATCAAGACGTTT.

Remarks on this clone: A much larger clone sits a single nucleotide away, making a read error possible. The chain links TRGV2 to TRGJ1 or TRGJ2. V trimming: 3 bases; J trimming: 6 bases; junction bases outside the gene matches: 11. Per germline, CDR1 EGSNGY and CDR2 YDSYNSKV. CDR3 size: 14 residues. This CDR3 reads CATWDRLGGYKKLF. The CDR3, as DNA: TGTGCCACCTGGGACAGGCTAGGTGGTTATAAGAAACTCTTT.

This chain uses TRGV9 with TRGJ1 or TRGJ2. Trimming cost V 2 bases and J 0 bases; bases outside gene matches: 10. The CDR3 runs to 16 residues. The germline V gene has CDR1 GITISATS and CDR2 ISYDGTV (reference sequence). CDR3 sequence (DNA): TGTGCCTTGTGGGAGGGCCAAGGGCCGAATTATTATAAGAAACTCTTT. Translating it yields CALWEGQGPNYYKKLF.

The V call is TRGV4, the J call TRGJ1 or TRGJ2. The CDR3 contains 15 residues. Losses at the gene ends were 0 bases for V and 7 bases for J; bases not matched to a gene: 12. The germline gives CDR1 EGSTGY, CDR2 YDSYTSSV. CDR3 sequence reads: CATWDGLGARYKKLF. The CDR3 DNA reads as TGTGCCACCTGGGATGGGCTAGGCGCTAGATATAAGAAACTCTTT.

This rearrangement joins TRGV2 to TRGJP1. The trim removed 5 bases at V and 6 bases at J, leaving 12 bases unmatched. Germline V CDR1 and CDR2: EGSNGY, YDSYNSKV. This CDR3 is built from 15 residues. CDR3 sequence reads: CATWGLGLSGWFKIF. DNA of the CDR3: TGTGCCACCTGGGGACTGGGTCTTTCTGGTTGGTTCAAGATATTT.

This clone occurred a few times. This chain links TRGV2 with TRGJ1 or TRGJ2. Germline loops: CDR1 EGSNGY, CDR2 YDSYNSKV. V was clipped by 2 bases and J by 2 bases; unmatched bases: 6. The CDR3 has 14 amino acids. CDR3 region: CATWDEPYYYKKLF. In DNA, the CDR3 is TGTGCCACCTGGGACGAACCTTATTATTATAAGAAACTCTTT.

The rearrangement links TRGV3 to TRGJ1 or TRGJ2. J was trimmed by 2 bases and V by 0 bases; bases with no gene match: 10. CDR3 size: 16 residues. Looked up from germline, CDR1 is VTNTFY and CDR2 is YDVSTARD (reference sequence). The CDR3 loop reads CATWDRPGTHYYKKLF. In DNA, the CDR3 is TGTGCCACCTGGGACAGGCCCGGTACTCATTATTATAAGAAACTCTTT.

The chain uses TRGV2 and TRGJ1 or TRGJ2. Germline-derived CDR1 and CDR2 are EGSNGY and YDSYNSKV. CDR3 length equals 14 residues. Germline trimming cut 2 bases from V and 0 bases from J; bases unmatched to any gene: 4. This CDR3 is CATWDVVNYYKKLF. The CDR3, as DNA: TGTGCCACCTGGGACGTTGTGAATTATTATAAGAAACTCTTT.

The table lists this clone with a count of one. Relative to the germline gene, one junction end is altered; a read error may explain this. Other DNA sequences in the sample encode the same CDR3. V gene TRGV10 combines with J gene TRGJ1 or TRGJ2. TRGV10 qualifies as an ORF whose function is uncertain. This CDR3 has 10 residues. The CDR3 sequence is CAAWDSMKLF. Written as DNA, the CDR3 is TGCGCTGCGTGGGATTCTATGAAACTCTTT.

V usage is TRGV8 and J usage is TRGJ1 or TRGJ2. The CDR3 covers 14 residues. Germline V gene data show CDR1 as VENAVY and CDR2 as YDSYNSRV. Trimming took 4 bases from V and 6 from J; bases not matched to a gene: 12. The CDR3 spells CATWDPGITYKKLF. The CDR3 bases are TGTGCCACCTGGGACCCGGGGATTACTTATAAGAAACTCTTT.